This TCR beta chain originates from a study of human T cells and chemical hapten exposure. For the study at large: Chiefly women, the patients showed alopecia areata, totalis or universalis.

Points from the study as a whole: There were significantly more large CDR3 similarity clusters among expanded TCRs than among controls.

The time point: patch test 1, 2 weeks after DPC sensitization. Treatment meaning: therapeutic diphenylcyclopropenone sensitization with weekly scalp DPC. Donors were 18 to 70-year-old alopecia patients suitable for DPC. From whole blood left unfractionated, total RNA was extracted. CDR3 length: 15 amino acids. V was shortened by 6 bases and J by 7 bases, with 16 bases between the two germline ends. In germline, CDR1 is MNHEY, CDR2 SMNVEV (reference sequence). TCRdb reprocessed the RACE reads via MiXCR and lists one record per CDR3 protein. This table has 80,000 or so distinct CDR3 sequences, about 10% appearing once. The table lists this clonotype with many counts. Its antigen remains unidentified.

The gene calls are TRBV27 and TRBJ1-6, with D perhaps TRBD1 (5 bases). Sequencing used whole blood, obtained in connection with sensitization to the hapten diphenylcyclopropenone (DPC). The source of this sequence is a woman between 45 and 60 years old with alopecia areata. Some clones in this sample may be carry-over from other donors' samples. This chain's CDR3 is CASSRGASRNSPLHF. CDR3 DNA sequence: TGTGCCAGCAGCAGAGGGGCCTCGCGGAATTCACCCCTCCACTTT.